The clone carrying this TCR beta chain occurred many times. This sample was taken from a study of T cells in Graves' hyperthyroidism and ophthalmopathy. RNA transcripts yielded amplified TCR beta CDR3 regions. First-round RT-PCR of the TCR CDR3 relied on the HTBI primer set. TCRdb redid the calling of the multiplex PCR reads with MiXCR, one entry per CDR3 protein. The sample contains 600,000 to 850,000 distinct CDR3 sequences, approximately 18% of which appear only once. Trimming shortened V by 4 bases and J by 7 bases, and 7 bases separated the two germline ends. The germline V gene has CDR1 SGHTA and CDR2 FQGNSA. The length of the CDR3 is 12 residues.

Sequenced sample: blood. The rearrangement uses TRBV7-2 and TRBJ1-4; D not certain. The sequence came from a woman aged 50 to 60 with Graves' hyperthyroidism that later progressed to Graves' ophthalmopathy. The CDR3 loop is CASSSRGEKLFF. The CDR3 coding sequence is TGTGCCAGCAGCTCAAGAGGTGAAAAACTGTTTTTT.